This T cell receptor beta chain was observed in a study of cytomegalovirus exposure and HLA in healthy donors. Study-wide results and limits: Later examination showed HLA-associated TCR beta chains had greater clonal expansion than equally common others. For cytomegalovirus status, the classifier reportedly gave diagnoses with high specificity and sensitivity. A few CMV-associated chains were confirmed in vitro to be specific for CMV antigens.

Both 60 Vbeta primers and 13 Jbeta primers went into the PCR. The method was immunoSEQ multiplex PCR; TCRdb's version includes in-frame clones alone and lacks a portion of them. Among fewer than 200,000 clones, about 86% were seen once, and the ten largest hold 2% to 2.5%. In this sample, this clone turned up a few times. Its antigen is unidentified. Regarding donors, all were healthy bone marrow donors. Trimming pared 1 base from V and 8 bases from J, leaving 9 bases between. In germline, CDR1 is SGHAT, CDR2 FQNNGV. This CDR3 contains 13 residues. The clonotype comes from a woman in her 30s in good health and CMV-seronegative. The rearrangement uses TRBV11-2 and TRBJ2-4; D possibly corresponds to TRBD2 (5 bases). Sequencing used PBMCs. The DNA for the CDR3 is TGTGCCAGCAGCTTAGGCCACGGGGACATTCAGTACTTC. Translation gives CASSLGHGDIQYF.